Each of the 8 T cell receptor beta chains below was sequenced from the same sample in a study of blood T cell repertoires in COVID-19. Clones were read by immunoSEQ multiplex PCR, and TCRdb kept only the in-frame ones, dropping some. This table holds some 140,000 clones, roughly 84% found once. The sequenced sample was peripheral blood. The origin of the receptors is a man between 60 and 75 years old with COVID-19, enrolled during active disease.

CDR3 DNA sequence: TGTGCCAGCAGTTCCGATATAGCGGGAGGGAGAGATACGCAGTATTTT. This gives the protein CASSSDIAGGRDTQYF. This chain links TRBV27 with TRBJ2-3, with TRBD2 identical over 11 bases. CDR1 is MNHEY, CDR2 SMNVEV, per germline (reference sequence). The CDR3 has 16 amino acids. The V segment lost 4 bases and the J segment 5 bases; nucleotides outside the gene matches: 8.

V is TRBV4-3 and J is TRBJ2-7; 7 bases are shared with TRBD2. This CDR3 is built from 15 residues. The ends lost 2 bases at V and 6 bases at J; junction bases unmatched: 10. From germline, CDR1 is LGHNA and CDR2 YSLEER. The CDR3 sequence: CASSQTGGASFEQYF. The CDR3 DNA follows: TGCGCCAGCAGCCAAACGGGAGGAGCCTCTTTCGAGCAGTACTTC.

With respect to this clone: Germline and junction disagree at one end, which may indicate a read error. J is TRBJ2-5 and V is TRBV7-9; tentative D call: TRBD1 (5 bases). The CDR3 totals 13 residues. The germline V gene has CDR1 SEHNR and CDR2 FQNEAQ (reference sequence). The CDR3 region is CASSSRGQDTQYF. The CDR3 region has the DNA TGTGCCAGCAGCTCAAGGGGTCAAGATACCCAGTACTTC. The full variable domain, with the rest looked up from reference TRBV7-9 and TRBJ2-5, is DTGVSQNPRHKITKRGQNVTFRCDPISEHNRLYWYRQTLGQGPEFLTYFQNEAQLEKSRLLSDRFSAERPKGSFSTLEIQRTEQGDSAMYLCASSSRGQDTQYFGPGTRLLVL.

The chain couples TRBV27 to TRBJ1-2, with 7 nucleotides matching TRBD1. V shed 5 bases, J shed 7 bases, and the junction held 1 base outside the gene matches. CDR3 size: 11 residues. Germline V gene data show CDR1 as MNHEY and CDR2 as SMNVEV (reference sequence). The CDR3: CASSQGGGYTF. The CDR3 DNA reads as TGTGCCAGCAGTCAGGGGGGTGGCTACACCTTC.

This chain's CDR3 is CASRHGTEGYTF. The CDR3, as DNA: TGTGCCAGCAGACATGGGACAGAAGGCTACACCTTC. The chain recombines TRBV6-5 with TRBJ1-2; TRBD1 matches 7 bases. Trimming cost V 6 bases and J 8 bases; bases outside gene matches: 6. Germline V CDR1 and CDR2: MNHEY, SVGAGI. This CDR3 has 12 amino acids.

The genes are TRBV20-1 and TRBJ2-2, with no clear D. The V gene lost 6 bases and the J gene lost 5 bases, with 7 bases spanning the gap. The CDR3 has 11 residues. The germline V gene encodes CDR1 DFQATT and CDR2 SNEGSKA (reference sequence). The CDR3 loop is CSAPLTGELFF. CDR3 nucleotides: TGCAGTGCCCCTCTTACCGGGGAGCTGTTTTTT.

This chain links TRBV6-5 with TRBJ1-2; 9 bases are a match to TRBD1. This CDR3 has 15 residues. V dropped 8 bases and J dropped 9; count of bases not matched to a gene: 16. The V gene's germline CDR1 is MNHEY and CDR2 SVGAGI. CDR3 protein: CASGTGQGLYVRYTF. DNA of the CDR3: TGTGCCAGCGGAACGGGACAGGGTCTTTACGTTCGCTACACCTTC.

The chain couples TRBV7-2 to TRBJ2-5; D is perhaps TRBD1 (6 bases). This CDR3 contains 17 residues. The V end lost 1 base, the J end lost 5 bases, and 20 bases lay between the germline ends. Germline assignment: CDR1 SGHTA and CDR2 FQGNSA. The CDR3 region has the DNA TGTGCCAGCAGCTTAGGCGTCGGGGCAGGGGCGCGGGAGACCCAGTACTTC. Protein sequence: CASSLGVGAGARETQYF. Based on the CDR3 plus reference TRBV7-2 and TRBJ2-5, the full variable domain is GAGVSQSPSNKVTEKGKDVELRCDPISGHTALYWYRQSLGQGLEFLIYFQGNSAPDKSGLPSDRFSAERTGGSVSTLTIQRTQQEDSAVYLCASSLGVGAGARETQYFGPGTRLLVL.